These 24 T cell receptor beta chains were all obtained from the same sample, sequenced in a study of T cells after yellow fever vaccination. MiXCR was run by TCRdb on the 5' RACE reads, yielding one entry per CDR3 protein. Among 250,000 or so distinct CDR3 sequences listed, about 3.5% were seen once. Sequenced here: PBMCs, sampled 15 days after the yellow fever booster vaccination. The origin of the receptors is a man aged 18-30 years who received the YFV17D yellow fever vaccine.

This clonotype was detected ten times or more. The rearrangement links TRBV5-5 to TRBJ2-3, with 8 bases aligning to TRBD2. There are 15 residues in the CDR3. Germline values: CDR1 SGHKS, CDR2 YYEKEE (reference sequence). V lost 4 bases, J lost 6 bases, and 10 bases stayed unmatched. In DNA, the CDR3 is TGTGCCAGCAGCCCTGTCTCGGGGGGGCGGGATACGCAGTATTTT. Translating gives CASSPVSGGRDTQYF.

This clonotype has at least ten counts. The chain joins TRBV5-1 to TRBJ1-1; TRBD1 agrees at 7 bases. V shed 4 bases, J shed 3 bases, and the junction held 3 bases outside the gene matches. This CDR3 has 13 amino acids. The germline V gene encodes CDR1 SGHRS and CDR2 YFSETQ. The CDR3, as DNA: TGCGCCAGCAGCCCGGACAGGCACACTGAAGCTTTCTTT. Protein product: CASSPDRHTEAFF.

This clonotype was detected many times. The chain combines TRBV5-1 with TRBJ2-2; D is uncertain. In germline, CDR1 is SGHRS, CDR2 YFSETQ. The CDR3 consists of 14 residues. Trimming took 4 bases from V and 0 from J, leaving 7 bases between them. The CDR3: CASSNYTNTGELFF. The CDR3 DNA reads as TGCGCCAGCAGCAATTATACGAACACCGGGGAGCTGTTTTTT.

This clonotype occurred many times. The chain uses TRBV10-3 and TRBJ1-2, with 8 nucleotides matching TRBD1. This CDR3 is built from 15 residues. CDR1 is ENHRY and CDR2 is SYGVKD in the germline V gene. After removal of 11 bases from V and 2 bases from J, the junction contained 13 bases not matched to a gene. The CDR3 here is CASSDRGDGNYGYTF. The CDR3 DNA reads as TGTGCCTCCTCAGACAGGGGCGACGGGAACTATGGCTACACCTTC.

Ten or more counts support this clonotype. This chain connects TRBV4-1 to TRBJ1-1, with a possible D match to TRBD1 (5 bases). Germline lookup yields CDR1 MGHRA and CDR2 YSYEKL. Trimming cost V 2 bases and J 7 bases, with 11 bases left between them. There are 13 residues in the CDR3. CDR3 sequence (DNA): TGCGCCAGCAGCCAACTCTGGGACGGTGAAGCTTTCTTT. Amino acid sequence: CASSQLWDGEAFF.

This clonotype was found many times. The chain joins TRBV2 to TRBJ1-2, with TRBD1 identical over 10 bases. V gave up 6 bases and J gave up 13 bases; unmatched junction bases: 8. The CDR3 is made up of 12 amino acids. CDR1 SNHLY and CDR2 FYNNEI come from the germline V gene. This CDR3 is CASRGTGVVVTF. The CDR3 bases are TGTGCCAGCAGAGGGACAGGGGTGGTGGTCACCTTC.

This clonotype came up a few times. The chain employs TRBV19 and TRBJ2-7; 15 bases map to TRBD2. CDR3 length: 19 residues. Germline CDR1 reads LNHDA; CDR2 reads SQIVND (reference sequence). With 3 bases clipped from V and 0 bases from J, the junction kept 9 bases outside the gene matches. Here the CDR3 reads CASSIARPGLAGGSYEQYF. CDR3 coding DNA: TGTGCCAGTAGTATTGCTCGGCCGGGACTAGCGGGGGGCTCCTACGAGCAGTACTTC.

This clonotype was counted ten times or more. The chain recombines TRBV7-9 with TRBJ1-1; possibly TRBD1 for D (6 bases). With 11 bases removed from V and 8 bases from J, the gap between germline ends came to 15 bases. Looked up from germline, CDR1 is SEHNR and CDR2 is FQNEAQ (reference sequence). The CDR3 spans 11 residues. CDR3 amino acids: CAAGRGREAFF. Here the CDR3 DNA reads TGTGCCGCGGGCAGGGGTCGAGAAGCTTTCTTT. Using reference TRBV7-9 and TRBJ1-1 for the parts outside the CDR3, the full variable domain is DTGVSQNPRHKITKRGQNVTFRCDPISEHNRLYWYRQTLGQGPEFLTYFQNEAQLEKSRLLSDRFSAERPKGSFSTLEIQRTEQGDSAMYLCAAGRGREAFFGQGTRLTVV.

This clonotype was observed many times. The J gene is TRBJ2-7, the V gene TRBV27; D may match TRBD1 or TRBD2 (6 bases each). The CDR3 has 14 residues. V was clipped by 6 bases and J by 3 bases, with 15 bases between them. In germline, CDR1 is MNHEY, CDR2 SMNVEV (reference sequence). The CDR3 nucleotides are TGTGCCAGCAGCCTTTCACAGGGAGGCTACGAGCAGTACTTC. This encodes CASSLSQGGYEQYF.

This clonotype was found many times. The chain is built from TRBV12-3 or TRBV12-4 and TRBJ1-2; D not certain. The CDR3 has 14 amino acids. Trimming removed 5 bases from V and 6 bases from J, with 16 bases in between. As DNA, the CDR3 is TGTGCCAGCAGTCCCGGACCTCCCGGGGATGGCTACACCTTC. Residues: CASSPGPPGDGYTF.

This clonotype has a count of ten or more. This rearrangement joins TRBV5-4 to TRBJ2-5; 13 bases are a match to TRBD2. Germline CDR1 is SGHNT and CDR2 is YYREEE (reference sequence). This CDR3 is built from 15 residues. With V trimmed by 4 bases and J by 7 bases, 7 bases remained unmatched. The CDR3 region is CASSLGLAGTGTQYF. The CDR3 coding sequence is TGTGCCAGCAGCCTGGGACTAGCGGGGACGGGGACCCAGTACTTC.

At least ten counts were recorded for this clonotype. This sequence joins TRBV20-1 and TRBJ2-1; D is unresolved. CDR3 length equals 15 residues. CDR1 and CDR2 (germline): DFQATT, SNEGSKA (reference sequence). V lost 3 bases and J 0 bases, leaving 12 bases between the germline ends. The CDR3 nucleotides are TGCAGTGCTAGTTTTCCAGGCAGCTCCTACAATGAGCAGTTCTTC. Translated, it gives CSASFPGSSYNEQFF.

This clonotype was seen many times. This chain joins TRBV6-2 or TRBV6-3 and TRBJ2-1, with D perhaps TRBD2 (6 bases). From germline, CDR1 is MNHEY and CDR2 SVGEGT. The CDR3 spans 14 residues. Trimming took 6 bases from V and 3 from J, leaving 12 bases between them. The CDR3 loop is CASSHVSGYNEQFF. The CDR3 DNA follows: TGTGCCAGCAGCCACGTTAGCGGCTACAATGAGCAGTTCTTC.

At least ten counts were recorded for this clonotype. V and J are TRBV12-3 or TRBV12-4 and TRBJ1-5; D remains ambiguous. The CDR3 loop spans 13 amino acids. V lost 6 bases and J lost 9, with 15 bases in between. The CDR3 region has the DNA TGTGCCAGCAGCCGCGAGGACGGCCGGCCCCAGCATTTT. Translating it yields CASSREDGRPQHF.

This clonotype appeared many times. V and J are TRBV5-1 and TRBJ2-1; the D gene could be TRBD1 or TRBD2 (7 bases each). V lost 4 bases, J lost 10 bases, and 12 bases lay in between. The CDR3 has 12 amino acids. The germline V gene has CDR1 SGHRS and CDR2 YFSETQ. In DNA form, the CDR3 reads TGCGCCAGCAGCCCTCAGGGGGGGGAGCAGTTCTTC. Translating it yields CASSPQGGEQFF.

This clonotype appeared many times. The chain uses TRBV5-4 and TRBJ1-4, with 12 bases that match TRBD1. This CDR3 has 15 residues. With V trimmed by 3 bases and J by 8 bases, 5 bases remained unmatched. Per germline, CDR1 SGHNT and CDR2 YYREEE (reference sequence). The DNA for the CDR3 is TGTGCCAGCAGCTCGGGGGACAGGGGGCTCGAAAAACTGTTTTTT. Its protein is CASSSGDRGLEKLFF.

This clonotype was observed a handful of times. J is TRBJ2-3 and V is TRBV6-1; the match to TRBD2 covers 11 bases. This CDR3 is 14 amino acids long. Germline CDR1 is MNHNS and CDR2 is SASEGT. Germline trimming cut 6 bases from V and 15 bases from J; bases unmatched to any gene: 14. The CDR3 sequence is CASRAGLAVAPAYF. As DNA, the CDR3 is TGTGCCAGCAGAGCGGGACTAGCGGTCGCTCCCGCCTATTTT.

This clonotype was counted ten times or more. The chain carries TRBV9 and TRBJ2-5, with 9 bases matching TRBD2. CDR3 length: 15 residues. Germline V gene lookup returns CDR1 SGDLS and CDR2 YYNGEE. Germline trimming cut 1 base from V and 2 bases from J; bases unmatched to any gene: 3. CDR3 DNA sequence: TGTGCCAGCAGCGTACAGGGACTAGCTCAAGAGACCCAGTACTTC. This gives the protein CASSVQGLAQETQYF.

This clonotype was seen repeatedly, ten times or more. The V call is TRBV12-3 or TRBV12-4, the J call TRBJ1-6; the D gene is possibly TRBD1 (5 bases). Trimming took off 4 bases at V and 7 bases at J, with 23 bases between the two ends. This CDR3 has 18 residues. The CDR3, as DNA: TGTGCCAGCAGTTCGACCGGGGGAGGACTCGGGGCGAATTCACCCCTCCACTTT. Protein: CASSSTGGGLGANSPLHF.

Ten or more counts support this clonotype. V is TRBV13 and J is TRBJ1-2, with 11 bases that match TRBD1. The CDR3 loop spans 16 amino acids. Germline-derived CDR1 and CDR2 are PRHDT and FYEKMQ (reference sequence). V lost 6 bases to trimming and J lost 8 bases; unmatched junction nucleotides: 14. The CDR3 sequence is CASRHRGGQGARGYTF. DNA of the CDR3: TGTGCCAGCAGACACCGAGGAGGACAGGGGGCTCGAGGCTACACCTTC. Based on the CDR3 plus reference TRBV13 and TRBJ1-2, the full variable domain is AAGVIQSPRHLIKEKRETATLKCYPIPRHDTVYWYQQGPGQDPQFLISFYEKMQSDKGSIPDRFSAQQFSDYHSELNMSSLELGDSALYFCASRHRGGQGARGYTFGSGTRLTVV.

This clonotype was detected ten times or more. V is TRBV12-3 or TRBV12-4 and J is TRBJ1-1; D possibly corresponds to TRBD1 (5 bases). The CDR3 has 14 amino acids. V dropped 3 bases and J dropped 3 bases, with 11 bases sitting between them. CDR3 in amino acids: CASSFQGMDTEAFF. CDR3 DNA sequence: TGTGCCAGCAGTTTTCAGGGCATGGACACTGAAGCTTTCTTT.

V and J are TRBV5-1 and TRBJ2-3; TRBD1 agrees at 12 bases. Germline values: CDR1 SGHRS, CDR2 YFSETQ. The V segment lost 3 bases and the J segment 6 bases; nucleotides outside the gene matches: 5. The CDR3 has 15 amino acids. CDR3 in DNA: TGCGCCAGCAGCTCGGGACAGGGGGCAAGTGATACGCAGTATTTT. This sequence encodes CASSSGQGASDTQYF. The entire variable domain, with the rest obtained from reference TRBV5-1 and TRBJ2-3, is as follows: KAGVTQTPRYLIKTRGQQVTLSCSPISGHRSVSWYQQTPGQGLQFLFEYFSETQRNKGNFPGRFSGRQFSNSRSEMNVSTLELGDSALYLCASSSGQGASDTQYFGPGTRLTVL.

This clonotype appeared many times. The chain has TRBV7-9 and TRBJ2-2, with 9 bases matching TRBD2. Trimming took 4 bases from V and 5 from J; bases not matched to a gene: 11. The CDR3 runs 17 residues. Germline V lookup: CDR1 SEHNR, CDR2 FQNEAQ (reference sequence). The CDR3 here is CASSSTSGPLITGELFF. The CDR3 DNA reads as TGTGCCAGCAGCTCGACTAGCGGTCCCCTTATAACCGGGGAGCTGTTTTTT. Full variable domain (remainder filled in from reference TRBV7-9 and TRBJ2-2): DTGVSQNPRHKITKRGQNVTFRCDPISEHNRLYWYRQTLGQGPEFLTYFQNEAQLEKSRLLSDRFSAERPKGSFSTLEIQRTEQGDSAMYLCASSSTSGPLITGELFFGEGSRLTVL.

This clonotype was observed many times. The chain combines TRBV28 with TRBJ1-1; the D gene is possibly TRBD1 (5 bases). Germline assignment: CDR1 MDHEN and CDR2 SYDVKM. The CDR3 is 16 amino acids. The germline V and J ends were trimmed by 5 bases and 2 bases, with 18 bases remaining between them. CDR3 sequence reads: CASSTLTGTDNTEAFF. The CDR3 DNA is TGTGCCAGCAGTACCCTCACCGGGACGGATAACACTGAAGCTTTCTTT. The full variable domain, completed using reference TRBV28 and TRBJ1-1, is DVKVTQSSRYLVKRTGEKVFLECVQDMDHENMFWYRQDPGLGLRLIYFSYDVKMKEKGDIPEGYSVSREKKERFSLILESASTNQTSMYLCASSTLTGTDNTEAFFGQGTRLTVV.